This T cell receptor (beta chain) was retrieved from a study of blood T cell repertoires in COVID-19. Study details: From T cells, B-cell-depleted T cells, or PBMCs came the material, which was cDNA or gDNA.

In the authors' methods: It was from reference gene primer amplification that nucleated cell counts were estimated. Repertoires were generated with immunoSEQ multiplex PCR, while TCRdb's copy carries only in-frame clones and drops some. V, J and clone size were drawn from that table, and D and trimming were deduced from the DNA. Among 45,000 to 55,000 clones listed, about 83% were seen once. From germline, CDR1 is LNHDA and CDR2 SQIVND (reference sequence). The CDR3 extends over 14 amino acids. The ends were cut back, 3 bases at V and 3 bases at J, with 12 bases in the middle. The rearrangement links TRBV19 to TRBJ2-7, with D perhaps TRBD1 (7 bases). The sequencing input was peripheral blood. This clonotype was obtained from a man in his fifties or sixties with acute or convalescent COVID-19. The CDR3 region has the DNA TGTGCCAGTAGTATTAGCCAGGGGGGCTACGAGCAGTACTTC. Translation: CASSISQGGYEQYF.